This record looks at one TCR beta chain sequence and its context. This record belongs to a study of blood T cell repertoires in COVID-19. As for the study in general: There were acute and convalescent COVID-19 samples, and they came from the United States, Italy and Spain. Sources were T cells, B-cell-depleted T cells, or PBMCs; the material itself was cDNA or gDNA.

How the authors handled the data: Estimation of nucleated cell counts relied on the amplification of reference gene primers. The method was immunoSEQ multiplex PCR; TCRdb's version includes in-frame clones alone and lacks a portion of them. V, J and clone size are those of that table, while D and trimming were read from the DNA. Of about 250,000 clones in the sample, around 88% were seen once. Cohorts were based on clinical histories the participants reported. Sequencing was done on a sample of PBMCs or T cells enriched from blood (not recorded which). This TCR was sampled from a man between 40 and 49 years old who had recovered from COVID-19.

In DNA form, the CDR3 reads TGTGCCAGCAGCTTAGAGGCAGGGGCAACTAATGAAAAACTGTTTTTT. Translating it yields CASSLEAGATNEKLFF. The chain has TRBV7-2 and TRBJ1-4, with TRBD1 as a possible D gene (6 bases). The V gene's germline CDR1 is SGHTA and CDR2 FQGNSA. The V gene lost 1 base and the J gene lost 0 bases, with 9 bases spanning the gap. This CDR3 comprises 16 residues. The entire variable domain, with the rest obtained from reference TRBV7-2 and TRBJ1-4, is as follows: GAGVSQSPSNKVTEKGKDVELRCDPISGHTALYWYRQSLGQGLEFLIYFQGNSAPDKSGLPSDRFSAERTGGSVSTLTIQRTQQEDSAVYLCASSLEAGATNEKLFFGSGTQLSVL.